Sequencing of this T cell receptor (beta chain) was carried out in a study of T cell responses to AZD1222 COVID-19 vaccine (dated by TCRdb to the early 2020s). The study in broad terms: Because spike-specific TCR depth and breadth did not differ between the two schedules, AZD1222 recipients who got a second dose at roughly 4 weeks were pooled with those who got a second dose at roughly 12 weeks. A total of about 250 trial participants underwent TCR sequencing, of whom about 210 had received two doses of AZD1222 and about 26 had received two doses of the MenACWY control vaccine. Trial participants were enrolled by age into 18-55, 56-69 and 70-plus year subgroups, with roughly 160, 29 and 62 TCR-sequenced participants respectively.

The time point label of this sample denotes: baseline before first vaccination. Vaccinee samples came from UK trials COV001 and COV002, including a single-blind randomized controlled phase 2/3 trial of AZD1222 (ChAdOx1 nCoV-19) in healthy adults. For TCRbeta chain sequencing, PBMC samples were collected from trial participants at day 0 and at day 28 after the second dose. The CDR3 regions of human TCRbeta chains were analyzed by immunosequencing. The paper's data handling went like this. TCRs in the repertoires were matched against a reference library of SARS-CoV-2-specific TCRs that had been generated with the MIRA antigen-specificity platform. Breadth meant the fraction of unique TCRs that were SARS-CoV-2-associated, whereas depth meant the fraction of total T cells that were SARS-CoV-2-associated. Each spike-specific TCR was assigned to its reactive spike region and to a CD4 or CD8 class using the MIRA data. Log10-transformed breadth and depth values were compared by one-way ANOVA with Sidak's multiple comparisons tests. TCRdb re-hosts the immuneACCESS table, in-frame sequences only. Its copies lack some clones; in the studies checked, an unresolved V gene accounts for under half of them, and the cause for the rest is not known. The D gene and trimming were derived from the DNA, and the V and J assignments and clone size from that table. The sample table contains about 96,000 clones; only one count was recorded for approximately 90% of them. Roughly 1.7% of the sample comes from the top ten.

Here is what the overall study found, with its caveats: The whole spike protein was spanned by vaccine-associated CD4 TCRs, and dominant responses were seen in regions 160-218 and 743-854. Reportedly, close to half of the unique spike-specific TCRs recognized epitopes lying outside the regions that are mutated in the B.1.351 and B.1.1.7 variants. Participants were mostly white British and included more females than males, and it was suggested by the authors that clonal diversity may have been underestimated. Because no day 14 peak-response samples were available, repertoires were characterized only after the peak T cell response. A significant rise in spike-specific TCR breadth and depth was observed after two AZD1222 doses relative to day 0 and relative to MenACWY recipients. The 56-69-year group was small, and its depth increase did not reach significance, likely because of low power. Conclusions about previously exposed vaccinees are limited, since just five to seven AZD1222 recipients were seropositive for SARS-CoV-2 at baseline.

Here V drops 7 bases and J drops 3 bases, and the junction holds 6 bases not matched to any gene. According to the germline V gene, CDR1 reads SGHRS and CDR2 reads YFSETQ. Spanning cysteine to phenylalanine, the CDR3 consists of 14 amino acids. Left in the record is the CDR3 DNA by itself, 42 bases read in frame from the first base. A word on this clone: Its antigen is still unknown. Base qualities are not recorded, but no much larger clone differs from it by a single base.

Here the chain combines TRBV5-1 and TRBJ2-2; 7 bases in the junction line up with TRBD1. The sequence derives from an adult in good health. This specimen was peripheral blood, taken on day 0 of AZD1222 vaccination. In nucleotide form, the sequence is TGCGCCAGCTCCATTCAGGGGGACACCGGGGAGCTGTTTTTT. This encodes CASSIQGDTGELFF.